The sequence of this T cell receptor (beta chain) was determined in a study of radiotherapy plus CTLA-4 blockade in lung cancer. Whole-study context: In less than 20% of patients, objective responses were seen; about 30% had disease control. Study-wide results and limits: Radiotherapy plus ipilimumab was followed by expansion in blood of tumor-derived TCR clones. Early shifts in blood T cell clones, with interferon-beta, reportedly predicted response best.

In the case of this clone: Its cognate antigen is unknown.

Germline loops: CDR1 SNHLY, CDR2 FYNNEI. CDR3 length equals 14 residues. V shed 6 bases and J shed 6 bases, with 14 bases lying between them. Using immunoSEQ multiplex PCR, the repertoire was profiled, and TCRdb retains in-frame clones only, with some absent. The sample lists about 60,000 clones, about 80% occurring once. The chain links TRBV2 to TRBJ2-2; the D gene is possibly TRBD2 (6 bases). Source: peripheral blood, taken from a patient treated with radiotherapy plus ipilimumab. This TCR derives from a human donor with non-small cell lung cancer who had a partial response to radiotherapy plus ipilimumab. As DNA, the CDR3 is TGTGCCAGCAGGGCCGGGGGTCGGGCCGGGGAGCTGTTTTTT. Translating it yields CASRAGGRAGELFF.